Listed here is a single T cell receptor beta chain. The source of the sample is a study of T cell changes during pregnancy in multiple sclerosis. Germline loops: CDR1 LGHNA, CDR2 YSLEER. CDR3 length equals 16 residues. Trimming removed 0 bases from V and 0 bases from J, with 12 bases in between. Using immunoSEQ multiplex PCR, the repertoire was profiled, and TCRdb retains in-frame clones only, with some absent. The repertoire holds about 30,000 clones, with 90% as singletons. V and J are TRBV4-3 and TRBJ2-7, with TRBD2 as a possible D gene (5 bases). The source material was CD8+ T cells from peripheral blood mononuclear cells, sampled in the second trimester of pregnancy. The TCR was taken from a female donor with multiple sclerosis, enrolled in a pregnancy study. CDR3 nucleotide sequence: TGCGCCAGCAGCCAAGACGAGGTGGGAGTCTCCTACGAGCAGTACTTC. Its translation is CASSQDEVGVSYEQYF.